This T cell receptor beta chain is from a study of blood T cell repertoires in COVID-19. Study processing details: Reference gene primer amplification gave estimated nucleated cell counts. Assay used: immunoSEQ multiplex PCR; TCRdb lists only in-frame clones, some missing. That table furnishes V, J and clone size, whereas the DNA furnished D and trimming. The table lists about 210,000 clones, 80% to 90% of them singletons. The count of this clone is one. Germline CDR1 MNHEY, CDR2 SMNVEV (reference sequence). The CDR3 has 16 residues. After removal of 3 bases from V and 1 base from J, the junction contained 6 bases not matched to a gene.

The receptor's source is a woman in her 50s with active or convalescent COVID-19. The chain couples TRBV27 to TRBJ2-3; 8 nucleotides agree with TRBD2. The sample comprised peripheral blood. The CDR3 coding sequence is TGTGCCAGCAGTTTCGTGCGGGGGGCGGGCACAGATACGCAGTATTTT. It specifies CASSFVRGAGTDTQYF.